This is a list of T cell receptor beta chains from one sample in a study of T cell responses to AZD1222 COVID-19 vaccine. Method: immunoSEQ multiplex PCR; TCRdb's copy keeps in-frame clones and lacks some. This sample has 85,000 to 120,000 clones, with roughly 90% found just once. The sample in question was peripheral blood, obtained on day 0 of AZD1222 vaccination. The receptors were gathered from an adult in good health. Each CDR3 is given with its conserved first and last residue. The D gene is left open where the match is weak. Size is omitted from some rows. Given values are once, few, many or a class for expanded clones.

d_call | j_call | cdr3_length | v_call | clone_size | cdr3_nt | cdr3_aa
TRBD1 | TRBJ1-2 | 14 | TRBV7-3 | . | TGTGCCAGCAGCTTATCCGGGACAGTATTCGGCTACACCTTC | CASSLSGTVFGYTF
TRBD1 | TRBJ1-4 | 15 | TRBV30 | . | TGTGCCTGGAGTGTACGGACAGGGGGCTTCGGAAAACTGTTTTTT | CAWSVRTGGFGKLFF
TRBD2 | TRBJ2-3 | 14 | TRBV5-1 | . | TGCGCCAGCAGCTTACTAGCGGGGCCCGATACGCAGTATTTT | CASSLLAGPDTQYF
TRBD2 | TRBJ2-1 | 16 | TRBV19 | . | TGTGCCAGTAGTAAGCCGACTAGCGGGACCTACAATGAGCAGTTCTTC | CASSKPTSGTYNEQFF
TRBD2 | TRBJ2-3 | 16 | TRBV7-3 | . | TGTGCCAGCAGCTTGATGGGACCGGGAGGATCAGATACGCAGTATTTT | CASSLMGPGGSDTQYF
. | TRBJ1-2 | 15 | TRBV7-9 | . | TGTGCCAGCAGCCAATTCAGGTCGGGGGCAGATGGCTACACCTTC | CASSQFRSGADGYTF
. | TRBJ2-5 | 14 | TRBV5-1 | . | TGCGCCAGCAGCCCTGATCCGGGCCCCGAGACCCAGTACTTC | CASSPDPGPETQYF
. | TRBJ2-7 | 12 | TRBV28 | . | TGTGCCAGCAGGACTGAAACCGGGACGCAGTACTTC | CASRTETGTQYF
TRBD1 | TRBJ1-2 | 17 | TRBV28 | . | TGTGCCAGCACCTCGGGACAGGGGGCGTCCTCTGGCTATGGCTACACCTTC | CASTSGQGASSGYGYTF
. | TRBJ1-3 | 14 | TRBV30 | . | TGTGCCTGGAGTGTAGCAGGGCCTGGAAACACCATATATTTT | CAWSVAGPGNTIYF
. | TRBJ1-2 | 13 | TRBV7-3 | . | TGTGCCAGCAGCTCTTTCCCTAACTATGGCTACACCTTC | CASSSFPNYGYTF
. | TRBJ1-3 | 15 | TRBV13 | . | TGTGCCAGCAGCTTGCGGGACTTACCTGGAAACACCATATATTTT | CASSLRDLPGNTIYF
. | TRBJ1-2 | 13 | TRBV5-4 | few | TGTGCCAGCAGAATATTGGGCGGTGCCGGCTACACCTTC | CASRILGGAGYTF
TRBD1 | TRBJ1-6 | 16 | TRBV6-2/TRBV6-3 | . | TGTGCCAGCAGCGCAACCGGGACAGACTATAATTCACCCCTCCACTTT | CASSATGTDYNSPLHF
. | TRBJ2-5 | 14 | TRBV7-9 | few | TGTGCCAGCAGCTTTGGGCAGCACCAAGAGACCCAGTACTTC | CASSFGQHQETQYF
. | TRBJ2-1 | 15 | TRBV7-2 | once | TGTGCCAGCAGCTTAAATAGCCTAAGCCACAATGAGCAGTTCTTC | CASSLNSLSHNEQFF
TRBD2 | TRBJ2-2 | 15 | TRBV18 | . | TGTGCCAGCTCACCTCTAGCGGGAGGAACCGGGGAGCTGTTTTTT | CASSPLAGGTGELFF
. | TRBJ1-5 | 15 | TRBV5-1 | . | TGCGCCAGCAGCTTGAGAGGGGATAACAATCAGCCCCAGCATTTT | CASSLRGDNNQPQHF
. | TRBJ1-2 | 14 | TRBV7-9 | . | TGTGCCAGCAGCTCTTCGGCTCCTTTCTATGGCTACACCTTC | CASSSSAPFYGYTF
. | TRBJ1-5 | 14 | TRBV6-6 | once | TGTGCCAGCACCAATCAGGGGAACAATCAGCCCCAGCATTTT | CASTNQGNNQPQHF
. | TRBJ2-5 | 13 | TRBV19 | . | TGTGCCACGGGGCCAACCGACCAAGAGACCCAGTACTTC | CATGPTDQETQYF
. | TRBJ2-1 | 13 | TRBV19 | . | TGTGCCAGTAGTACCCCTTATAACAATGAGCAGTTCTTC | CASSTPYNNEQFF
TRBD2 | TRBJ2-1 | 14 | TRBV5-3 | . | TGTGCCAGACAACCGGGACTAGAGTTCTTGGAGCAGTTCTTC | CARQPGLEFLEQFF
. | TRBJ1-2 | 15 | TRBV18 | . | TGTGCCAGCTCACCACCGTCTAACGGTAACTATGGCTACACCTTC | CASSPPSNGNYGYTF
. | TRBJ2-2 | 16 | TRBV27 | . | TGTGCCAGCAGTTTATCAGGGCGAGGATACACCGGGGAGCTGTTTTTT | CASSLSGRGYTGELFF
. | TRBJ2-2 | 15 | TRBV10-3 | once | TGTGCCATCAGTGAGTCAAGGGGTGGCACCGGGGAGCTGTTTTTT | CAISESRGGTGELFF
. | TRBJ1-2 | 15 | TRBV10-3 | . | TGTGCCATCAGTGAGTATCCCGCGGATATCTATGGCTACACCTTC | CAISEYPADIYGYTF
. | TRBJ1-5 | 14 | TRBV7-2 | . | TGTGCCAGCAGCTTCTTGGCAGGGGATCAGCCCCAGCATTTT | CASSFLAGDQPQHF
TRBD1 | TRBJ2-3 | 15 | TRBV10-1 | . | TGCGCCAGCAGTTTGGGACAGGGGGGCACAGATACGCAGTATTTT | CASSLGQGGTDTQYF
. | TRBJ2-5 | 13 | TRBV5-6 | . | TGTGCCAGCAGCTTTGACAGGACCGAGACCCAGTACTTC | CASSFDRTETQYF
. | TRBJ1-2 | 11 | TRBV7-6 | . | TGTGCCAGCGGAGCGGACTATGGCTACACCTTC | CASGADYGYTF
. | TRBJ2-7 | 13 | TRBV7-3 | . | TGTGCCAGCAGCTTAGGCGGTGCGGGCGAGCAGTACTTC | CASSLGGAGEQYF
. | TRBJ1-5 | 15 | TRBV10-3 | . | TGTGCCATCAGTGAGTCCCAAACGGGCAATCAGCCCCAGCATTTT | CAISESQTGNQPQHF
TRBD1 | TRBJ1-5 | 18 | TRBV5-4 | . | TGTGCCAGCAGCTCTACTACCGGGACAGCGAACCGCAATCAGCCCCAGCATTTT | CASSSTTGTANRNQPQHF
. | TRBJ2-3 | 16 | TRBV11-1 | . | TGTGCCAGCAGCTTGCGACGGGTCTGGGGCACAGATACGCAGTATTTT | CASSLRRVWGTDTQYF
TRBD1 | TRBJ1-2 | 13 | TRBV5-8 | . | TGTGCCAGCACCCTCCAGGGGGTGGGAGGCTACACCTTC | CASTLQGVGGYTF
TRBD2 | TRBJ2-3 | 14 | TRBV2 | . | TGTGCCAGCAACCCTCTAACTAGCGGAGTTACGCAGTATTTT | CASNPLTSGVTQYF
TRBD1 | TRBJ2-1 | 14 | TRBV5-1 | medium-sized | TGCGCCAGCAGCTGGACAGGATCTTTCCCCGAGCAGTTCTTC | CASSWTGSFPEQFF
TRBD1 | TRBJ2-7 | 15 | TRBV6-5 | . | TGTGCCAGCAGTTACTCGACAGGGGGGCCCTACGAGCAGTACTTC | CASSYSTGGPYEQYF
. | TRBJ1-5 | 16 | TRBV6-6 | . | TGTGCCAGCAGTTTAGGGGGGATCCTCGGGGGTCAGCCCCAGCATTTT | CASSLGGILGGQPQHF
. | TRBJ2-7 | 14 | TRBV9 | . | TGTGCCAGCAGCGTAGTTGGGGCCAGCTACGAGCAGTACTTC | CASSVVGASYEQYF
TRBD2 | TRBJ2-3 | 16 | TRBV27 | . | TGTGCCAGCAGTTTAGGTCTACTAGCGGGAGGAGATACGCAGTATTTT | CASSLGLLAGGDTQYF
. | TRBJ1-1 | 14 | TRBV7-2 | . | TGTGCCAGCAGCGGCGGTTACATGAACACTGAAGCTTTCTTT | CASSGGYMNTEAFF
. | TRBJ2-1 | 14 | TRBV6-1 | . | TGTGCCAGCAGTGAAGGGGGGACGAATTATGAGCAGTTCTTC | CASSEGGTNYEQFF
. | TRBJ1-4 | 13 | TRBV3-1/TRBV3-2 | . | TGTGCCAGCAGCCAAGTAATGGACGAAAAACTGTTTTTT | CASSQVMDEKLFF
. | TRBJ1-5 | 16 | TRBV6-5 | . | TGTGCCAGCAGTTACTCGGTAAAAAAGCCGTTTCAGCCCCAGCATTTT | CASSYSVKKPFQPQHF
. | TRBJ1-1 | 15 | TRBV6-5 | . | TGTGCCAGCAGGGCGGTTGGCAGCTGGAACACTGAAGCTTTCTTT | CASRAVGSWNTEAFF
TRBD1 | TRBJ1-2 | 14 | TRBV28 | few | TGTGCCAGCAGCCCCACCTGGACAGGGTCTGGCTACACCTTC | CASSPTWTGSGYTF
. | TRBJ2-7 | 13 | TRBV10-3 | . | TGTGCCATCAGACTGACAGGTGGCGACGAGCAGTACTTC | CAIRLTGGDEQYF
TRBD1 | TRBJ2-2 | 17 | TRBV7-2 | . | TGTGCCAGCAGCTTAAGAAGGACAGGGGGTGGCACCGGGGAGCTGTTTTTT | CASSLRRTGGGTGELFF
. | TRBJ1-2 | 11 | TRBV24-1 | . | TGTGCCACCAGTGTCGGTTATGGCTACACCTTC | CATSVGYGYTF
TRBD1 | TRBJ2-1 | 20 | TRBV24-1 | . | TGTGCCACCAGTGCCGCCGGGGGTGGGGTGGACAGGGTTAAATTGGATGAGCAGTTCTTC | CATSAAGGGVDRVKLDEQFF
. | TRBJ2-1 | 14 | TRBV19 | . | TGTGCCAGTAGTAGCACGAGCTCCTACAATGAGCAGTTCTTC | CASSSTSSYNEQFF
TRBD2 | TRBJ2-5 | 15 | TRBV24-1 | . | TGTGCCACCAGTGAACGGACTAGCGGGAGTGAGACCCAGTACTTC | CATSERTSGSETQYF
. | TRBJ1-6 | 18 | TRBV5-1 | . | TGCGCCAGCAGCTTGGGGCGTCGTCCCCAGTCCGATAATTCACCCCTCCACTTT | CASSLGRRPQSDNSPLHF
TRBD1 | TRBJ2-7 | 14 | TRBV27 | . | TGTGCCAGCAGTTTAGACAGGGGTCCCTACGAGCAGTACTTC | CASSLDRGPYEQYF
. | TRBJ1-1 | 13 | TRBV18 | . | TGTGCCAGCTCACCGGGGGTGAACACTGAAGCTTTCTTT | CASSPGVNTEAFF
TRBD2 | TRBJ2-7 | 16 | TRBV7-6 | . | TGTGCCAGCAGCACCACTAGCGGGAGAGGGAACTACGAGCAGTACTTC | CASSTTSGRGNYEQYF
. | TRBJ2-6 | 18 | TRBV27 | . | TGTGCCAGCAGTTTCACCCGAGGGGGGCACTCTGGGGCCAACGTCCTGACTTTC | CASSFTRGGHSGANVLTF